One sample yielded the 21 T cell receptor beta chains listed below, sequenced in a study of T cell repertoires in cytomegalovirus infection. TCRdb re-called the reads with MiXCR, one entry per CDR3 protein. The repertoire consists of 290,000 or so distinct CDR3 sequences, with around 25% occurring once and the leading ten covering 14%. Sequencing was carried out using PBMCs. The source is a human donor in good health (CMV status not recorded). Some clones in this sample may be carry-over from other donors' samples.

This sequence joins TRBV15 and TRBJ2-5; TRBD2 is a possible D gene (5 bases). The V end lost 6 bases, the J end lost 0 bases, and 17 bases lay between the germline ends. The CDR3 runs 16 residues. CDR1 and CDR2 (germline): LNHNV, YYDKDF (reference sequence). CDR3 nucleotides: TGTGCCACCAGAGGCTTAGCGAGCCAGTACCAAGAGACCCAGTACTTC. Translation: CATRGLASQYQETQYF.

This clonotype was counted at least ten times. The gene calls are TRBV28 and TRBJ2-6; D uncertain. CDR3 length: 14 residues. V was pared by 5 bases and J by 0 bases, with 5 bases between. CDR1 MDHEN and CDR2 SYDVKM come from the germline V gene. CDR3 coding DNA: TGTGCCAGCAGTCCTCACTCTGGGGCCAACGTCCTGACTTTC. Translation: CASSPHSGANVLTF.

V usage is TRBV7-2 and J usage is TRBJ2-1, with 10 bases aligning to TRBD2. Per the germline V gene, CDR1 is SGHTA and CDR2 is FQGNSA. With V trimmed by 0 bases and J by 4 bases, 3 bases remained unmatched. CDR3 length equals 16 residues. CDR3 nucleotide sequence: TGTGCCAGCAGCTTAGCGGCTAGCGGGAGTTACAATGAGCAGTTCTTC. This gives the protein CASSLAASGSYNEQFF.

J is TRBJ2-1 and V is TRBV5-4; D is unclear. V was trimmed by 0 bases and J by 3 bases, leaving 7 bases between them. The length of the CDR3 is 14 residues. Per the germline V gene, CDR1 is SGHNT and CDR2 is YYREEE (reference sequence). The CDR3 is CASSLGLFYNEQFF. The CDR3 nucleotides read TGTGCCAGCAGCTTGGGACTTTTCTACAATGAGCAGTTCTTC.

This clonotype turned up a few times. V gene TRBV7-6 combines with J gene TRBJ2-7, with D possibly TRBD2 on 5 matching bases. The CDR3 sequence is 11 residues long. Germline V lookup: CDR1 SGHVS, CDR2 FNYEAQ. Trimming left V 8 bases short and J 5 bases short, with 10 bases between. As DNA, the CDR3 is TGTGCCAGCTCTGCGGGCGACGAGCAGTACTTC. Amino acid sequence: CASSAGDEQYF.

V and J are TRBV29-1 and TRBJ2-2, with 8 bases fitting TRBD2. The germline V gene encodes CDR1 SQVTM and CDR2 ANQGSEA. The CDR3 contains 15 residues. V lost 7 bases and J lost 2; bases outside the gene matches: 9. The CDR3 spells CSAQRGTSNTGELFF. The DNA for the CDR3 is TGCAGCGCCCAACGCGGGACTAGTAACACCGGGGAGCTGTTTTTT.

The CDR3 DNA reads TGTGCCAGCAGCCCCCGCCTTCGGGAGCGGGGGGGGAATGAGCAGTTCTTC. Translation: CASSPRLRERGGNEQFF. V is TRBV7-2 and J is TRBJ2-1; TRBD2 matches at 10 bases. Germline V gives CDR1 SGHTA, CDR2 FQGNSA. CDR3 length: 17 residues. V was pared by 5 bases and J by 7 bases, with 14 bases of the junction left unmatched.

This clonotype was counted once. The DNA of the CDR3 is TGTGCCAGCAGCTTGTACGGCTCTGGGGATGAAAAACTGTTTTTT. Translation gives CASSLYGSGDEKLFF. The chain links TRBV11-3 to TRBJ1-4, with D unclear. Germline CDR1 SGHNT, CDR2 YENEEA. This CDR3 contains 15 residues. With 3 bases removed from V and 6 bases from J, the gap between germline ends came to 14 bases.

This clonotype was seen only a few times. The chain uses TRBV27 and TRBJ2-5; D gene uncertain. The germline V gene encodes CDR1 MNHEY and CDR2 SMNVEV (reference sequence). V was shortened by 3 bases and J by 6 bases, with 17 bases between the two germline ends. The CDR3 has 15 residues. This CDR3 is CASSFNPLGIQTQYF. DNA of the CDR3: TGTGCCAGCAGTTTTAACCCCCTGGGTATTCAGACCCAGTACTTC.

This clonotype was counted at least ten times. DNA for the CDR3: TGTGCCAGCAGCCGCCGAACCATAGCGGGAGGTCTCTCTGGGGCCAACGTCCTGACTTTC. Protein sequence: CASSRRTIAGGLSGANVLTF. The V call is TRBV11-2, the J call TRBJ2-6; 10 bases match TRBD2. The CDR3 has 20 residues. Germline CDR1 reads SGHAT; CDR2 reads FQNNGV. The V segment lost 5 bases and the J segment 0 bases; nucleotides outside the gene matches: 13.

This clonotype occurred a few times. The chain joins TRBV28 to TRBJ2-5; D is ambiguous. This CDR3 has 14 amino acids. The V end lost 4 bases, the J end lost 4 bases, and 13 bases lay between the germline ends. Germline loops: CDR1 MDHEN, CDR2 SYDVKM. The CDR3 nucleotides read TGTGCCAGCAGTTCCCGGGCTGGCCGAGAGACCCAGTACTTC. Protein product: CASSSRAGRETQYF.

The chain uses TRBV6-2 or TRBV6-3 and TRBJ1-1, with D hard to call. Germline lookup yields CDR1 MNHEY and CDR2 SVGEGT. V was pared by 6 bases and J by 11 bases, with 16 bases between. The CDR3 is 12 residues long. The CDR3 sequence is CASSNPLSNAFF. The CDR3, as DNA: TGTGCCAGCAGCAATCCTTTGAGTAACGCTTTCTTT.

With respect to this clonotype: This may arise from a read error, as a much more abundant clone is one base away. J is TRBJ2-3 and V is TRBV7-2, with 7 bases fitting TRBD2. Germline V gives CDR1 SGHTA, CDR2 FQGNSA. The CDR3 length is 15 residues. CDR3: CASGLGGSGADTQYF. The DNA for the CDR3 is TGTGCCAGCGGCTTAGGCGGGAGCGGTGCAGATACGCAGTATTTT.

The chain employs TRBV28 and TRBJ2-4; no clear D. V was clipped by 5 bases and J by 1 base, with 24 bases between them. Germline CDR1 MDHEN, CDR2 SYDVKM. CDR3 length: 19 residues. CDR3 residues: CASSGEVFGIWLAKNIQYF. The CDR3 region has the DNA TGTGCCAGCAGTGGTGAGGTATTTGGGATTTGGTTGGCCAAAAACATTCAGTACTTC.

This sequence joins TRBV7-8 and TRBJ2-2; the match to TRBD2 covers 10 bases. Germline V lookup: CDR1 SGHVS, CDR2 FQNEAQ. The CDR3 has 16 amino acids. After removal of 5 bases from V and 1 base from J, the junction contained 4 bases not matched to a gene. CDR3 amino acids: CASSPRTSGNTGELFF. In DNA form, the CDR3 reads TGTGCCAGCAGCCCGAGGACTAGCGGGAACACCGGGGAGCTGTTTTTT.

CDR3 amino acids: CASRLSPVSNYGYTF. CDR3 nucleotide sequence: TGCGCCAGCAGACTCTCGCCAGTATCTAACTATGGCTACACCTTC. The rearrangement links TRBV5-1 to TRBJ1-2; no clear D. Germline values: CDR1 SGHRS, CDR2 YFSETQ. The CDR3 has 15 amino acids. V lost 5 bases and J 0 bases, leaving 14 bases between the germline ends.

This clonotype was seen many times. CDR3 sequence (DNA): TGTGCCAGCAGCTTAGTAGACGGGGGGCCCTACAATGAGCAGTTCTTC. This translates into CASSLVDGGPYNEQFF. The rearrangement uses TRBV11-2 and TRBJ2-1; D is perhaps TRBD2 (7 bases). Germline CDR1 is SGHAT and CDR2 is FQNNGV. This CDR3 is 16 amino acids long. V shed 1 base and J shed 2 bases, with 12 bases lying between them.

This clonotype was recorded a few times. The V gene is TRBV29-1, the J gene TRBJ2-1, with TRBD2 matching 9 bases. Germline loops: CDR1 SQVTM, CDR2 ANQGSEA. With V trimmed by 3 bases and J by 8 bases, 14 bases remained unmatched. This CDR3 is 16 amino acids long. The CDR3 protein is CSVEPRTSEQSDEQFF. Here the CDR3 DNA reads TGCAGCGTTGAGCCCCGGACTAGCGAACAGAGCGATGAGCAGTTCTTC.

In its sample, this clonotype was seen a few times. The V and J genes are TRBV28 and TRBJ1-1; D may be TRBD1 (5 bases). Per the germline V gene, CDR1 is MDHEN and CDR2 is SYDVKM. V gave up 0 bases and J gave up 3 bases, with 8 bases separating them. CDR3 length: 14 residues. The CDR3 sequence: CASSLWLGDTEAFF. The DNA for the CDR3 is TGTGCCAGCAGTTTATGGTTGGGGGACACTGAAGCTTTCTTT.

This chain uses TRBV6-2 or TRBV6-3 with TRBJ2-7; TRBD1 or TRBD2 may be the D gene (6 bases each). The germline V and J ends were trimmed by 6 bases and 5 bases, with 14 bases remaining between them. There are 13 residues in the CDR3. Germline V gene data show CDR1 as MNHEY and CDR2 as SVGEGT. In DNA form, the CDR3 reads TGTGCCAGCAGACAGGGTGGGAGGCACGAGCAGTACTTC. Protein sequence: CASRQGGRHEQYF.

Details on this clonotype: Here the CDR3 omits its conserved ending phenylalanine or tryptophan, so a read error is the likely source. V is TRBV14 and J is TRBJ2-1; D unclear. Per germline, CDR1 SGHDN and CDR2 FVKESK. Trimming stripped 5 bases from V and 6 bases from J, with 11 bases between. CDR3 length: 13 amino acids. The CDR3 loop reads CASSSNLVNEQFY. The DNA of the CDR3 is TGTGCCAGCAGCTCAAACCTCGTCAATGAGCAGTTCTAC.